These T cell receptor beta chains were read from a single sample in a study of early T cells in non-severe SARS-CoV-2 infection. MiXCR, run by TCRdb on the 5' RACE reads, gives a single entry per CDR3 protein. The sample lists roughly 52,000 distinct CDR3 sequences; 8% were seen once. Sequencing was performed on whole blood. These receptors came from an adult who was a healthcare worker with PCR-confirmed SARS-CoV-2 infection or an uninfected control (not recorded which). The CDR3 runs from the conserved cysteine through the conserved F or W.

V: TRBV5-6; CDR3: CASSLVGQGSLETQYF
V: TRBV12-3/TRBV12-4; CDR3: CASSPPDRGYEQYF
V: TRBV19; CDR3: CASSIRSSGRVLNEQFF
V: TRBV9; CDR3: CASSVEPGMNTEAFF
V: TRBV6-2/TRBV6-3; CDR3: CASRTSGYEQYF
V: TRBV18; CDR3: CASSSASGSSYNEQFF
V: TRBV29-1; CDR3: CSVATTSTPTYEQYF
V: TRBV5-1; CDR3: CASSLDTSNEKLFF
V: TRBV12-3/TRBV12-4; CDR3: CASSYRGLGQGRTEQFF
V: TRBV12-2; CDR3: CASRLPGGDPPGSCFF
V: TRBV5-1; CDR3: CASSLGLAAAYNEQFF
V: TRBV19; CDR3: CASSPVAGGTYEQYF
V: TRBV18; CDR3: CASSPGVRAEAFF
V: TRBV7-8; CDR3: CASSNLSRGGAGVRNEQFF
V: TRBV6-5; CDR3: CASSYHREFTGELFF
V: TRBV24-1; CDR3: CATSDPGQGGETQYF
V: TRBV19; CDR3: CASSITGRFPYNEQFF
V: TRBV28; CDR3: CASSLPTGRGNEQFF
V: TRBV7-9; CDR3: CASSTGQTNEKLFF
V: TRBV20-1; CDR3: CSARDLRGNF
V: TRBV9; CDR3: CASSEGRVTNQRETQYF
V: TRBV11-3; CDR3: CASSREFNTEAFF
V: TRBV3-1; CDR3: CASSQGWGGGTEAFF
V: TRBV4-1; CDR3: CASSQERAGRSPLHF
V: TRBV4-2; CDR3: CASSQEGAGVGQPQHF
V: TRBV2; CDR3: CASSDQLAGPYEQYF
V: TRBV14; CDR3: CASSQVRSGGEQYF
V: TRBV18; CDR3: CASSPTKGVSSDTQYF
V: TRBV9; CDR3: CASSVGSQGDIGGYTF
V: TRBV29-1; CDR3: CSVSPGTGQAQYF
V: TRBV2; CDR3: CASSGTGKFSNQPQHF
V: TRBV29-1; CDR3: CSAGASGNPLFF
V: TRBV13; CDR3: CASRPTSGGSYEQYF
V: TRBV18; CDR3: CASSPAGVGDTQYF
V: TRBV5-1; CDR3: CASGQGSTGELFF
V: TRBV19; CDR3: CASSIAASPVEDEQYF
V: TRBV6-1; CDR3: CASSPLGTGSEQYF
V: TRBV12-3/TRBV12-4; CDR3: CASRKRGTEAFF
V: TRBV10-3; CDR3: CAISSDTEAFF
V: TRBV11-1; CDR3: CASSKRDRGNTGELFF
V: TRBV7-8; CDR3: CASSEAARNTIYF
V: TRBV19; CDR3: CASSPSYQPQHF
V: TRBV11-2; CDR3: CASSSMWDTQYF
V: TRBV27; CDR3: CASSPLAGFTEAFF
V: TRBV12-5; CDR3: CASGLSGTDTQYF
V: TRBV6-1; CDR3: CASRLLGGNGYTF
V: TRBV3-1; CDR3: CASSQDLVAKNIQYF
V: TRBV29-1; CDR3: CSVGAVSTGELFF
V: TRBV14; CDR3: CASSQDRGREQYF
V: TRBV7-8; CDR3: CASTPAGATNEKLFF
V: TRBV4-1; CDR3: CASSQGTAIEAFF
V: TRBV7-3; CDR3: CASSFQRRLAPTSPYF
V: TRBV11-2; CDR3: CASSSGTRPTDTQYF
V: TRBV6-2/TRBV6-3; CDR3: CASTRGTGELFF
V: TRBV11-1; CDR3: CASRRDSSSYNEQFF
V: TRBV6-1; CDR3: CATAYWDNTEAFF
V: TRBV4-1; CDR3: CASSPRVRSSYNEQFF
V: TRBV7-9; CDR3: CASSLAEVYEQYF
V: TRBV20-1; CDR3: CSARVQELDYGYTF